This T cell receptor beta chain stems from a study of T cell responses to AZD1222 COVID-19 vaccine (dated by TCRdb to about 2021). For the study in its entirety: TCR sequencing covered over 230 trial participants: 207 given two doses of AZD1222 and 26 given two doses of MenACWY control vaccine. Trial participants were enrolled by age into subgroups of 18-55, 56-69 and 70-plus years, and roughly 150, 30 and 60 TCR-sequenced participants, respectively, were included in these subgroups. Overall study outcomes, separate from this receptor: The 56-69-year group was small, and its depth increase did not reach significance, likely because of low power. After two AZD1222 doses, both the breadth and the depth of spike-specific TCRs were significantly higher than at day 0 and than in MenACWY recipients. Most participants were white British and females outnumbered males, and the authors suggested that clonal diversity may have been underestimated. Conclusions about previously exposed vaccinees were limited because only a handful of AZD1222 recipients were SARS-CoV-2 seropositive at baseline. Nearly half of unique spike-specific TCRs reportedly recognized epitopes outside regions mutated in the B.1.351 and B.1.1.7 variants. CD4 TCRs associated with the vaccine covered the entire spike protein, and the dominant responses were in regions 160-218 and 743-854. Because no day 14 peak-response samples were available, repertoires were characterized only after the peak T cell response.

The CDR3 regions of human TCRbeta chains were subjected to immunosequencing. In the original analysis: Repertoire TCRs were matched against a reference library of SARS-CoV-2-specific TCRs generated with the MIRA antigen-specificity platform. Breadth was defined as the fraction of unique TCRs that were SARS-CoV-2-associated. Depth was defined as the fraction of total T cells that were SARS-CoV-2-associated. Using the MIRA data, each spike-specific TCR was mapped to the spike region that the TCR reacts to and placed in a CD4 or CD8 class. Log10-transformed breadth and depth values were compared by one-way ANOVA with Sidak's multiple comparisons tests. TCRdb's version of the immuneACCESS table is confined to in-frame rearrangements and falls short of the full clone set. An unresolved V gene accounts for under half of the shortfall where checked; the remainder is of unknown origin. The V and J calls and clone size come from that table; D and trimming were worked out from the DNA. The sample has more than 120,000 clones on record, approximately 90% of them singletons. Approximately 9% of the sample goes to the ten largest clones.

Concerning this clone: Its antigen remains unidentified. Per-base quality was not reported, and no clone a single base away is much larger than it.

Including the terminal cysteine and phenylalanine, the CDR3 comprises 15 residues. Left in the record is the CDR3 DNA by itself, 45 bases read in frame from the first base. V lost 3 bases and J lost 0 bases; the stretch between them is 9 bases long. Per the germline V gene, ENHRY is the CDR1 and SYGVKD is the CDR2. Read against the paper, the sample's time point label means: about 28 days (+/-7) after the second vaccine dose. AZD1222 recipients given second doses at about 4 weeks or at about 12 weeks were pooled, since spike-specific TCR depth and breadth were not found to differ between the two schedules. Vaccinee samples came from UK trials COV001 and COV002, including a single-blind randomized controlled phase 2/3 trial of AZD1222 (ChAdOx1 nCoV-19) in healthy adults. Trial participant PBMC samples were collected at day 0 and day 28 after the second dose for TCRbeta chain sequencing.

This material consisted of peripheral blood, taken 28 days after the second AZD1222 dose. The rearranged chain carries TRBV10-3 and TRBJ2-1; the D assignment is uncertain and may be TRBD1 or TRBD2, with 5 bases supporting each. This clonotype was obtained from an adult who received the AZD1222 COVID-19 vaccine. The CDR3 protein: CAISEKGSSYNEQFF. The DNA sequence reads TGTGCCATCAGTGAAAAGGGGAGCTCCTACAATGAGCAGTTCTTC.